This TCR beta chain derives from a study of cytomegalovirus exposure and HLA in healthy donors. Study results and caveats: There was a cluster of highly shared sequence variants that was likely a sequencing artifact.

CDR3 length equals 16 residues. Germline CDR1 reads LGHNA; CDR2 reads YNFKEQ. V lost 0 bases to trimming and J lost 1 base, with 11 bases between them. Primers included in the PCR were 60 Vbeta and 13 Jbeta primers. Using immunoSEQ multiplex PCR, the repertoire was profiled, and TCRdb retains in-frame clones only, with some absent. The data contain about 300,000 clones, 86% of them singletons. About this clone: Its specificity is not known.

The sequenced sample was PBMCs. The clonotype originates from a man in his forties in good health and CMV-seropositive. The gene calls are TRBV4-2 and TRBJ2-3; D is uncertain. The CDR3 loop is CASSQEVRSGTDTQYF. CDR3 DNA: TGTGCCAGCAGCCAAGAGGTTAGATCGGGCACAGATACGCAGTATTTT.